These T cell receptor beta chains were read from a single sample in a study of patients and donors after allogeneic stem cell transplantation. MiXCR, run by TCRdb on the RT-PCR reads, gives a single entry per CDR3 protein. Of about 200,000 distinct CDR3 sequences listed, roughly 40% are singletons. Sequencing was done on a sample of blood, either unsorted or a sorted T cell fraction (not recorded which). The receptors here all came from a human donor who was either an allogeneic HSCT recipient or a stem cell or donor lymphocyte infusion donor (not recorded which). It is not recorded whose cells these are; they may come from a transplant donor. The conserved cysteine and the conserved F or W are not part of the CDR3 here.

v_gene | CDR3aa
TRBV13 | ASSLDSRRGTDTQY
TRBV7-9 | ASSSPGSGNSPLH
TRBV7-9 | ASSRRDRATEAF
TRBV5-1 | ASSLGIGTEAF
TRBV28 | ASSSPAGLDLYNEQF
TRBV4-2 | ASSHGISGSTGELF
TRBV7-3 | ASSFRQGDSPLH
TRBV4-3 | ASSQEAGAKGEKLF
TRBV27 | ASTLTGTGTEAF
TRBV5-1 | ASSLAESDTQY
TRBV28 | ASSLRGRLGYT
TRBV6-2/TRBV6-3 | ASSSQWPQH
TRBV24-1 | ATSDAPRGPYGELF
TRBV28 | ASSLVRAANEKLF
TRBV2 | ASSDSGAMVGSGANVLT
TRBV1 | TSSPSGRTNYGYT